This T cell receptor beta chain was profiled in a study of blood T cell repertoires in COVID-19. Study details: The origin of the acute and convalescent COVID-19 samples was the United States, Italy and Spain. T cells, B-cell-depleted T cells, or PBMCs supplied cDNA or gDNA.

While infection was still active, Seattle patients were enrolled and then followed longitudinally. As handled by the study authors: Reference gene primer amplification gave nucleated cell count estimates. Measured with immunoSEQ multiplex PCR; TCRdb has only the in-frame clones, and not every one. The DNA was the basis for D and trimming; V, J and clone size are from that table. The repertoire holds 300,000 to 400,000 clones, with around 89% as singletons. Trimming shortened V by 3 bases and J by 4 bases, and 10 bases separated the two germline ends. The CDR3 loop spans 14 amino acids. CDR1 is MNHEY, CDR2 SMNVEV, per germline (reference sequence).

This receptor was taken from a woman between 25 and 40 years old with COVID-19, enrolled during active disease. The specimen was peripheral blood. The chain is built from TRBV27 and TRBJ2-1; D gene unclear. CDR3: CASSFSLVYNEQFF. DNA for the CDR3: TGTGCCAGCAGTTTCTCACTGGTATACAATGAGCAGTTCTTC.